The subject of this entry is one T cell receptor beta chain. This CDR3 is built from 15 residues. Germline CDR1 and CDR2: MRHNA and SNTAGT. V was clipped by 5 bases and J by 6 bases; unmatched bases: 10. The entry originates in a study of OX40 agonist ivuxolimab in advanced cancers. Method: immunoSEQ multiplex PCR; TCRdb's copy keeps in-frame clones and lacks some. The sample comprises roughly 76,000 clones, approximately 85% of which are singletons, and less than 4% rests with the top ten. This receptor was obtained from an adult with an advanced solid tumor such as melanoma, head and neck, liver or kidney cancer. The sequencing used CD4+ or CD8+ T cells sorted from blood, collected in a trial of the OX40 agonist ivuxolimab. The chain employs TRBV6-4 and TRBJ1-1; 9 bases map to TRBD1. The CDR3 nucleotides are TGTGCCAGCAGTTATACCGGGACAGGGAGGTCTGAAGCTTTCTTT. The encoded protein is CASSYTGTGRSEAFF.